A single sample is the source of the 14 T cell receptor beta chains below, sequenced in a study of blood T cell repertoires in COVID-19. Profiled with immunoSEQ multiplex PCR; TCRdb holds only in-frame clones, not every one. The sample lists roughly 190,000 clones; around 82% were seen once. Sequenced input: PBMCs or T cells enriched from blood (not recorded which). The receptor source for this set is a woman aged 45-65 years with acute COVID-19.

This clone was detected once. The V gene is TRBV5-8, the J gene TRBJ1-2, with TRBD1 matching over 7 bases. V gave up 4 bases and J gave up 3 bases; unmatched junction bases: 12. Germline V gene data show CDR1 as SGHTS and CDR2 as YDEGEE. CDR3 size: 16 residues. This CDR3 is CASSLVKGAVDYGYTF. The CDR3 nucleotides are TGTGCCAGCAGCCTAGTCAAGGGGGCAGTGGACTATGGCTACACCTTC.

The sample holds one count of this clone. V is TRBV5-1 and J is TRBJ2-3; D uncertain. The CDR3 length is 17 residues. Trimming shortened V by 6 bases and J by 0 bases, and 20 bases separated the two germline ends. Germline CDR1 and CDR2: SGHRS and YFSETQ. The CDR3 is CASKRRLVASSTDTQYF. CDR3 bases: TGCGCCAGCAAACGGAGACTGGTGGCTTCTAGCACAGATACGCAGTATTTT.

This sequence joins TRBV10-2 and TRBJ1-1; TRBD1 aligns across 10 bases. This CDR3 comprises 15 residues. Germline assignment: CDR1 WSHSY and CDR2 SAAADI. Trimming took 3 bases from V and 6 from J; bases not matched to a gene: 7. The CDR3 nucleotides read TGCGCCAGCAGTGACTGGGACAGGGGTGGGGCTGAAGCTTTCTTT. Its translation: CASSDWDRGGAEAFF.

The chain carries TRBV28 and TRBJ1-4; 8 bases map to TRBD1. The V and J ends lost 2 bases and 8 bases, in that order; junction bases with no gene match: 1. The CDR3 loop spans 13 amino acids. Germline assignment: CDR1 MDHEN and CDR2 SYDVKM. The CDR3 loop is CASSLQGAEKLFF. CDR3 bases: TGTGCCAGCAGTTTACAGGGGGCGGAAAAACTGTTTTTT.

This clone has only a few counts. The chain has TRBV2 and TRBJ1-1; D possibly corresponds to TRBD1 (5 bases). Germline values: CDR1 SNHLY, CDR2 FYNNEI. The CDR3 totals 12 residues. The V gene lost 8 bases and the J gene lost 4 bases, with 11 bases spanning the gap. The CDR3 loop reads CASGGSSTEAFF. CDR3 nucleotide sequence: TGTGCCAGCGGGGGGAGTAGCACTGAAGCTTTCTTT.

This clone was observed a handful of times. This chain uses TRBV21-1 with TRBJ2-1; no check of the table's D call, TRBD1, against the DNA was made. TRBV21-1 represents a pseudogene. This CDR3 has 18 residues. This CDR3 reads CASSFQGSRDRVINEQFF. The CDR3 region has the DNA TGTGCCAGCAGCTTTCAAGGTTCCAGGGACAGGGTCATCAATGAGCAGTTCTTC.

This clone appeared a few times. The V call is TRBV6-5, the J call TRBJ2-7, with 8 positions matching TRBD1. The germline V gene encodes CDR1 MNHEY and CDR2 SVGAGI. The CDR3 totals 14 residues. The V gene end was trimmed by 10 bases and the J gene end by 5 bases; junction bases not matched to a gene: 13. CDR3 protein: CAIPNRTGRHEQYV. The CDR3 coding sequence is TGTGCCATTCCTAATCGGACAGGGCGCCACGAGCAGTACGTC.

V is TRBV29-1 and J is TRBJ2-3, with D unclear. The CDR3 sequence is 14 residues long. Germline V gene lookup returns CDR1 SQVTM and CDR2 ANQGSEA. The germline V and J ends were trimmed by 0 bases and 2 bases, with 9 bases remaining between them. The CDR3 spells CSVEDPGPTDTQYF. For the CDR3, the DNA is TGCAGCGTTGAAGACCCAGGTCCCACAGATACGCAGTATTTT.

The rearrangement uses TRBV5-4 and TRBJ2-5, with 9 bases identical to TRBD1. The germline V gene encodes CDR1 SGHNT and CDR2 YYREEE (reference sequence). The CDR3 has 15 amino acids. With V trimmed by 6 bases and J by 5 bases, 11 bases remained unmatched. The CDR3 nucleotides read TGTGCCAGCAAGCCTTGGGACAGGGCCCATGAGACCCAGTACTTC. Amino acids: CASKPWDRAHETQYF.

The CDR3 is CASTGQGAAGYTF. The CDR3 DNA follows: TGTGCCAGCACAGGACAGGGGGCGGCGGGCTACACCTTC. V and J are TRBV3-1 (or the pseudogene TRBV3-2) and TRBJ1-2, with 11 bases matching TRBD1. With 7 bases clipped from V and 8 bases from J, the junction kept 6 bases outside the gene matches. Germline V gene lookup returns CDR1 LGHDT and CDR2 YNNKEL (reference sequence). The length of the CDR3 is 13 residues.

This clone was seen once. V usage is TRBV6-5 and J usage is TRBJ2-7, with D possibly being TRBD2 (6 bases). The germline CDR1 and CDR2 sequences are MNHEY and SVGAGI. The CDR3 loop spans 13 amino acids. The V end lost 6 bases, the J end lost 4 bases, and 13 bases lay between the germline ends. Written as DNA, the CDR3 is TGTGCCAGCAGAAATACGGAGGGATACGAGCAGTACGTC. Translating gives CASRNTEGYEQYV.

The CDR3 spells CASRPGQFEKLFF. The DNA of the CDR3 is TGTGCCAGCAGGCCCGGACAGTTTGAAAAACTGTTTTTT. The V call is TRBV6-6, the J call TRBJ1-4, with D perhaps matching TRBD1 (6 bases). Per germline, CDR1 MNHNY and CDR2 SVGAGI (reference sequence). The CDR3 is 13 amino acids. The germline V and J ends were trimmed by 6 bases and 7 bases, with 12 bases remaining between them.

The chain links TRBV19 to TRBJ1-1, with D perhaps matching TRBD1 (6 bases). The CDR3 has 13 residues. Germline V gene data show CDR1 as LNHDA and CDR2 as SQIVND (reference sequence). Between the trimmed V and J ends, which lost 6 bases and 4 bases, there was a span of 12 bases. The CDR3 reads CASRFRGFTEAFF. CDR3 in DNA: TGTGCCAGTAGATTCAGGGGTTTCACTGAAGCTTTCTTT.

This sequence joins TRBV5-1 and TRBJ2-5; a weak D match, TRBD2 (6 bases). The ends were cut back, 4 bases at V and 2 bases at J, with 15 bases in the middle. Germline values: CDR1 SGHRS, CDR2 YFSETQ. This CDR3 has 15 residues. Written as DNA, the CDR3 is TGCGCCAGCAGCCCTCTAGCTGGGGGGCAAGAGACCCAGTACTTC. Its translation: CASSPLAGGQETQYF. Supplemented by reference TRBV5-1 and TRBJ2-5, the full variable domain reads KAGVTQTPRYLIKTRGQQVTLSCSPISGHRSVSWYQQTPGQGLQFLFEYFSETQRNKGNFPGRFSGRQFSNSRSEMNVSTLELGDSALYLCASSPLAGGQETQYFGPGTRLLVL.